These 15 T cell receptor beta chains came from one sample sequenced in a study of blood T cell repertoires in COVID-19. Sequencing was performed with immunoSEQ multiplex PCR; in TCRdb, only in-frame clones are kept and a portion is missing. The table lists 200,000 to 250,000 clones, approximately 86% of them singletons. The sequencing sample was made of peripheral blood. All receptors come from a woman aged 45-65 years with COVID-19, enrolled during active disease.

CDR3 region: CASSLDTAGELFF. The CDR3 region has the DNA TGCGCCAGCAGCTTGGATACGGCCGGGGAGCTGTTTTTT. The chain couples TRBV5-1 to TRBJ2-2; no clear D gene. Trimming pared 0 bases from V and 6 bases from J, leaving 6 bases between. Germline V CDR1 and CDR2: SGHRS, YFSETQ. The CDR3 sequence is 13 residues long.

The chain couples TRBV28 to TRBJ1-4; D ambiguous. This CDR3 spans 14 amino acids. V lost 6 bases to trimming and J lost 6 bases, with 14 bases between them. The germline V gene has CDR1 MDHEN and CDR2 SYDVKM. Here the CDR3 reads CASSPQTLDEKLFF. In nucleotides, the CDR3 is TGTGCCAGCAGCCCACAGACCCTTGATGAAAAACTGTTTTTT.

V usage is TRBV15 and J usage is TRBJ1-1; D is perhaps TRBD1 (5 bases). The CDR3 has 14 amino acids. With 0 bases removed from V and 8 bases from J, the gap between germline ends came to 13 bases. Germline assignment: CDR1 LNHNV and CDR2 YYDKDF (reference sequence). This chain's CDR3 is CATSRDQGSFEAFF. The CDR3 nucleotides read TGTGCCACCAGCAGAGATCAGGGTTCATTCGAAGCTTTCTTT.

This chain uses TRBV7-2 with TRBJ1-2; D remains unclear. Germline V lookup: CDR1 SGHTA, CDR2 FQGNSA. This CDR3 contains 12 residues. V lost 4 bases, J lost 5 bases, and 8 bases lay in between. In DNA, the CDR3 is TGTGCCAGCAGCTCCGGGTGGTATGGCTACACCTTC. Its protein product is CASSSGWYGYTF.

The chain is built from TRBV19 and TRBJ1-6, with D maybe TRBD1 (6 bases). V lost 5 bases, J lost 7 bases, and 18 bases lay in between. Germline CDR1 LNHDA, CDR2 SQIVND (reference sequence). The CDR3 spans 16 residues. In nucleotides, the CDR3 is TGTGCCAGTAGTGGGGGTACACAGGGTGCGAATTCACCCCTCCACTTT. Its protein is CASSGGTQGANSPLHF.

The genes are TRBV6-5 and TRBJ2-4; 8 nucleotides align to TRBD2. The CDR3 length is 12 residues. V dropped 8 bases and J dropped 12; count of bases not matched to a gene: 9. Germline V CDR1 and CDR2: MNHEY, SVGAGI. Written as DNA, the CDR3 is TGTGCCAGCGGTATTAGCGGGGAGAGTCAGTACTTC. Its protein product is CASGISGESQYF.

The V gene is TRBV9, the J gene TRBJ1-2; D call uncertain. Per the germline V gene, CDR1 is SGDLS and CDR2 is YYNGEE. The CDR3 length is 16 residues. The V gene lost 3 bases and the J gene lost 2 bases, with 17 bases spanning the gap. CDR3 coding DNA: TGTGCCAGCAGCGCCGATACCGGGAGGGCAAACTATGGCTACACCTTC. It translates to CASSADTGRANYGYTF.

The chain links TRBV28 to TRBJ2-3; TRBD1 matches 7 bases. The CDR3 is 19 residues long. Trimming took 7 bases from V and 5 from J; bases not matched to a gene: 24. Germline assignment: CDR1 MDHEN and CDR2 SYDVKM. CDR3 DNA sequence: TGTGCCAGCACCCCGGCCCCCCAAAAACAGGGGTCGAGGAGAGATACGCAGTATTTT. Translated, it gives CASTPAPQKQGSRRDTQYF. The full variable domain, completed using reference TRBV28 and TRBJ2-3, is DVKVTQSSRYLVKRTGEKVFLECVQDMDHENMFWYRQDPGLGLRLIYFSYDVKMKEKGDIPEGYSVSREKKERFSLILESASTNQTSMYLCASTPAPQKQGSRRDTQYFGPGTRLTVL.

The V gene is TRBV19, the J gene TRBJ1-1; tentatively, D is TRBD1 (6 bases). The CDR3 length is 16 residues. The germline V gene has CDR1 LNHDA and CDR2 SQIVND (reference sequence). Between the trimmed V and J ends, which lost 5 bases and 0 bases, there was a span of 16 bases. In DNA, the CDR3 is TGTGCCAGTAGTCCTCTGAGGGGGGGCATGAACACTGAAGCTTTCTTT. This codes for CASSPLRGGMNTEAFF.

A single count supports this clone. The chain links TRBV2 to TRBJ2-3, with TRBD1 as a possible D gene (5 bases). Germline V gene data show CDR1 as SNHLY and CDR2 as FYNNEI. The germline V and J ends were trimmed by 8 bases and 1 base, with 7 bases remaining between them. The CDR3 spans 12 residues. As DNA, the CDR3 is TGTGCCAGCCCCAGGGGCACAGATACGCAGTATTTT. It yields the protein CASPRGTDTQYF.

The chain couples TRBV29-1 to TRBJ1-1; tentative D call: TRBD1 (5 bases). Germline V lookup: CDR1 SQVTM, CDR2 ANQGSEA. The CDR3 is 12 residues long. Trimming stripped 7 bases from V and 1 base from J, with 10 bases between. CDR3 in amino acids: CSASTANTEAFF. For the CDR3, the DNA is TGCAGCGCCTCGACAGCGAACACTGAAGCTTTCTTT.

The gene calls are TRBV30 and TRBJ1-2; TRBD1 matches 7 bases. Germline assignment: CDR1 GTSNPN and CDR2 SVGIG (reference sequence). This CDR3 spans 12 amino acids. V lost 1 base and J lost 8; bases outside the gene matches: 4. The CDR3 DNA follows: TGTGCCTGGAGTGGAGGAGGGGGCGGCTACACCTTC. Amino acid sequence: CAWSGGGGGYTF.

To note about this clone: Other DNA sequences in this specimen translate into the identical CDR3. J is TRBJ2-1 and V is TRBV24-1; the match to TRBD1 covers 7 bases. The CDR3 extends over 15 amino acids. The germline V gene has CDR1 KGHDR and CDR2 SFDVKD. Trimming cost V 3 bases and J 6 bases; bases outside gene matches: 7. The CDR3 loop is CATSDPRQGSNEQFF. DNA for the CDR3: TGTGCCACCAGTGATCCTAGACAGGGATCCAATGAGCAGTTCTTC.

This chain joins TRBV6-1 and TRBJ2-3; D not certain. With 2 bases removed from V and 4 bases from J, the gap between germline ends came to 16 bases. The CDR3 loop spans 16 amino acids. Germline assignment: CDR1 MNHNS and CDR2 SASEGT. CDR3 residues: CASSERRLHGADTQYF. The DNA for the CDR3 is TGTGCCAGCAGTGAACGCCGACTTCACGGCGCAGATACGCAGTATTTT.

CDR3 coding DNA: TGCGCCAGCAGCTTGGGCCAGGGGGCGCCGGGAGCTTTCTTT. Protein: CASSLGQGAPGAFF. The chain joins TRBV5-1 to TRBJ1-1; 8 bases align to TRBD1. Germline CDR1 reads SGHRS; CDR2 reads YFSETQ. CDR3 length equals 14 residues. V was clipped by 0 bases and J by 10 bases; unmatched bases: 8. Supplemented by reference TRBV5-1 and TRBJ1-1, the full variable domain reads KAGVTQTPRYLIKTRGQQVTLSCSPISGHRSVSWYQQTPGQGLQFLFEYFSETQRNKGNFPGRFSGRQFSNSRSEMNVSTLELGDSALYLCASSLGQGAPGAFFGQGTRLTVV.